This TCR beta chain was found in a study of blood T cells in healthy people across ages. For this clonotype: Its antigen is not identified.

Donors ranged from 6 to 90 years old and were healthy Caucasians in Russia. Whole-study findings and limits: Diversity figures derived from one million T cells were judged to underestimate the true value.

With V trimmed by 3 bases and J by 4 bases, 14 bases remained unmatched. This CDR3 is 19 amino acids long. Germline V gene data show CDR1 as SGDLS and CDR2 as YYNGEE. Through a sample-barcoded 5' primer and a J-beta primer mix, a second PCR was run for roughly 7 to 11 cycles. Every molecule of cDNA carried a tag from a template-switch adaptor with 12 random nucleotides. Each of the samples gave a minimum of 2.5 million paired-end reads that contained CDR3. MiXCR, applied by TCRdb to the 5' RACE reads, yields one record per CDR3 protein. The sample yields approximately 1,100,000 distinct CDR3 sequences, around 43% seen once.

The chain joins TRBV9 to TRBJ2-3; 13 bases map to TRBD2. This sequence originates from a woman aged 55-70 years in good health. The sequencing input was blood. Here the CDR3 reads CASSARLAGGGGVSDTQYF. CDR3 sequence (DNA): TGTGCCAGCAGCGCGAGACTAGCGGGAGGAGGGGGGGTCTCAGATACGCAGTATTTT.